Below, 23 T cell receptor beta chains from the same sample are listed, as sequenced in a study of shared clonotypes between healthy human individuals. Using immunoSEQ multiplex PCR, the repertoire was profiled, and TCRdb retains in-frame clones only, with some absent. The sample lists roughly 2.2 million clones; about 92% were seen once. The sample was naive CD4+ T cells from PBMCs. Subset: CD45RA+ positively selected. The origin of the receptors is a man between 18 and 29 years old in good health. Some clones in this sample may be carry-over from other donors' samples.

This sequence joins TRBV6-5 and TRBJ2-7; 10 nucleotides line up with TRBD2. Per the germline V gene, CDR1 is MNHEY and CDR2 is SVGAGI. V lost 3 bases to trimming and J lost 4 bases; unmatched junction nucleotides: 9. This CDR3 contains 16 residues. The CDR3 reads CASSYSVLAGAYEQYF. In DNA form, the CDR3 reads TGTGCCAGCAGTTATTCGGTCCTAGCGGGAGCTTACGAGCAGTACTTC.

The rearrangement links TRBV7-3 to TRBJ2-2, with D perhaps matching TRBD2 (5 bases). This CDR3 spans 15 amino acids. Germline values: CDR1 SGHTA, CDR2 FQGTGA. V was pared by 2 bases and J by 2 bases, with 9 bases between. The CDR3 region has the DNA TGTGCCAGCAGCTTACGGGGTAGCAACACCGGGGAGCTGTTTTTT. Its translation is CASSLRGSNTGELFF.

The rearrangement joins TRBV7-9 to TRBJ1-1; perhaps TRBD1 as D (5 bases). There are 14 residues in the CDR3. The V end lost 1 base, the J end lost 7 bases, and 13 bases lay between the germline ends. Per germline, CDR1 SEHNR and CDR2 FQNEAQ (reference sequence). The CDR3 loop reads CASSLETMGVEAFF. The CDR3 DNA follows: TGTGCCAGCAGCTTAGAAACTATGGGGGTTGAAGCTTTCTTT.

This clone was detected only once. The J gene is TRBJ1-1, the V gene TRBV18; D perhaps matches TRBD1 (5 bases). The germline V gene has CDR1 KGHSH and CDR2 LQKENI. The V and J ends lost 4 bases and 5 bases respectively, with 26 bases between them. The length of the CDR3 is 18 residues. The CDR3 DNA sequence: TGTGCCAGCTCACTAAGTACTTTCGGGCTAAACTGGGGGACTGAAGCTTTCTTT. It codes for CASSLSTFGLNWGTEAFF.

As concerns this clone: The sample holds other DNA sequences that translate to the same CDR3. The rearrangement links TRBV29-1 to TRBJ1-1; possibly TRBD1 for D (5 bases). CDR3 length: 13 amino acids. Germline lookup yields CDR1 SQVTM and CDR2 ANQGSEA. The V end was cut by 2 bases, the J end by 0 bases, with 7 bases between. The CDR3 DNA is TGCAGCGTTGAACGACAGCTGAACACTGAAGCTTTCTTT. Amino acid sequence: CSVERQLNTEAFF. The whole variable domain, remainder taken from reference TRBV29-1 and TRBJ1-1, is SAVISQKPSRDICQRGTSLTIQCQVDSQVTMMFWYRQQPGQSLTLIATANQGSEATYESGFVIDKFPISRPNLTFSTLTVSNMSPEDSSIYLCSVERQLNTEAFFGQGTRLTVV.

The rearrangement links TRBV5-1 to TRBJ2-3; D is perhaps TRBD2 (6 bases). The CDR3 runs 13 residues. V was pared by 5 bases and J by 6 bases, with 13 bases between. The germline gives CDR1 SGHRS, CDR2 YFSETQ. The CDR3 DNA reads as TGCGCCAGCAGACCGGGACTTCAGGATACGCAGTATTTT. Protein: CASRPGLQDTQYF.

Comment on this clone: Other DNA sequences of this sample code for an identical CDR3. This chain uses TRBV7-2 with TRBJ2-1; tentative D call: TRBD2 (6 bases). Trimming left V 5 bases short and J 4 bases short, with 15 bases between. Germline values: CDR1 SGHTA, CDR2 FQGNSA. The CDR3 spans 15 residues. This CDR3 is CASSLGRESYNEQFF. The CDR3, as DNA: TGTGCCAGCAGCCTCGGGCGGGAAAGTTACAATGAGCAGTTCTTC.

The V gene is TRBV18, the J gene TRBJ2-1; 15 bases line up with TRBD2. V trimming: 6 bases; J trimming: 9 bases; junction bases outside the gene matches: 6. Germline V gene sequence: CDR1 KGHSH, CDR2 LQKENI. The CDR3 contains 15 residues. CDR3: CASSPGLAGGIEQFF. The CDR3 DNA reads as TGTGCCAGCTCCCCGGGACTAGCGGGAGGCATTGAGCAGTTCTTC.

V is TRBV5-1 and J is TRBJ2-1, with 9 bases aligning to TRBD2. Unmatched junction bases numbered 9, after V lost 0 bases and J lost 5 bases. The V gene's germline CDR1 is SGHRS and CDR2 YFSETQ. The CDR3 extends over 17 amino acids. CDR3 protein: CASSLAFNSGGNNEQFF. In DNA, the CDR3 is TGCGCCAGCAGCTTGGCCTTTAATAGCGGGGGAAACAATGAGCAGTTCTTC.

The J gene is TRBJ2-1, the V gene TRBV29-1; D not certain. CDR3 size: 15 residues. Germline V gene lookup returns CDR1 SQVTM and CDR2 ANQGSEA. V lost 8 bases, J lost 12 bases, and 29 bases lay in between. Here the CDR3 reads CSHRWRSHDKGVQFF. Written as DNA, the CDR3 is TGCAGCCACCGGTGGAGAAGCCACGACAAAGGTGTGCAGTTCTTC.

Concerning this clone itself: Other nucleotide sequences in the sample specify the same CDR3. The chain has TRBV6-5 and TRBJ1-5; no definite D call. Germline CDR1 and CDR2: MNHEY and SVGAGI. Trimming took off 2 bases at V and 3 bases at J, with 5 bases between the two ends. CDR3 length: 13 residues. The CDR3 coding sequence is TGTGCCAGCAGTTACGGACTCAATCAGCCCCAGCATTTT. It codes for CASSYGLNQPQHF.

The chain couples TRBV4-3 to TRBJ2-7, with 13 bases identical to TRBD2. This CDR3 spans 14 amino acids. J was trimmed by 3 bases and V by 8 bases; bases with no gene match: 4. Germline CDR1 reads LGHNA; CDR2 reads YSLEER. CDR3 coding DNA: TGCGCCAGCGGGTGGACTAGCGGGAGCTACGAGCAGTACTTC. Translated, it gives CASGWTSGSYEQYF.

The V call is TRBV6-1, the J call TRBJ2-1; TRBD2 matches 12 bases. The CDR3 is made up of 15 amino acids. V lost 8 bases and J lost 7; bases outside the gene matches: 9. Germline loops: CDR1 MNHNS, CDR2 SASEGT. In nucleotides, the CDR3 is TGTGCCAGCCTAGCGGGAGGGCTGGGGGAGAATGAGCAGTTCTTC. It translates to CASLAGGLGENEQFF.

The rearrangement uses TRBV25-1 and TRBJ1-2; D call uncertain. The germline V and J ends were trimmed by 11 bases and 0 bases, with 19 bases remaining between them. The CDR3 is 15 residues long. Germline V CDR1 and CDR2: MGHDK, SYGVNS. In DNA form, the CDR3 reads TGTGCCCCCCCGAGAGCCAGCATATCTAACTATGGCTACACCTTC. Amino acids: CAPPRASISNYGYTF.

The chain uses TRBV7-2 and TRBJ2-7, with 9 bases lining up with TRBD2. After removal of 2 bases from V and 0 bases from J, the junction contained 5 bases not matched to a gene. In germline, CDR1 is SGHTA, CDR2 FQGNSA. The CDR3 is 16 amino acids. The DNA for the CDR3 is TGTGCCAGCAGCTTATCTAGCGGGATTAGCTCCTACGAGCAGTACTTC. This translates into CASSLSSGISSYEQYF.

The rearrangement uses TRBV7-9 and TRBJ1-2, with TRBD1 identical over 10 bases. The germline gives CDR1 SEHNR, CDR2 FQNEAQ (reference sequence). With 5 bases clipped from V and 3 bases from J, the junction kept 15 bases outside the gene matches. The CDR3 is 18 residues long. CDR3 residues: CASSPVGTGATNHYGYTF. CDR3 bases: TGTGCCAGCAGCCCCGTAGGGACAGGGGCGACGAATCACTATGGCTACACCTTC.

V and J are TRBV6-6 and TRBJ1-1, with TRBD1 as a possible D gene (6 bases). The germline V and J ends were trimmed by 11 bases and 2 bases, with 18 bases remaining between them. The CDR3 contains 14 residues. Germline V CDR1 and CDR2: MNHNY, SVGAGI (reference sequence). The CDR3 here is CAEGQGTKNTEAFF. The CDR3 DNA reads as TGTGCCGAGGGGCAGGGGACTAAAAACACTGAAGCTTTCTTT.

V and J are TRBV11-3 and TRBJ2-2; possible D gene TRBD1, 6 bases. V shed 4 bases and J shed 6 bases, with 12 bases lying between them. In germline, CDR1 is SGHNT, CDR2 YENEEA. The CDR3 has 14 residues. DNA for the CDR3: TGTGCCAGCAGCTCCGGGACACGCGCCGGGGAGCTGTTTTTT. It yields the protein CASSSGTRAGELFF.

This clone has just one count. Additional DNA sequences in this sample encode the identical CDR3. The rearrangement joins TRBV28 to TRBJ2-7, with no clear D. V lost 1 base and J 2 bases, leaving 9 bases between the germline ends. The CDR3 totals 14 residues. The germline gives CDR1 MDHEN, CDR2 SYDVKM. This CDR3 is CASSLSGRAYEQYF. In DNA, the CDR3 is TGTGCCAGCAGTTTATCGGGCCGAGCCTACGAGCAGTACTTC.

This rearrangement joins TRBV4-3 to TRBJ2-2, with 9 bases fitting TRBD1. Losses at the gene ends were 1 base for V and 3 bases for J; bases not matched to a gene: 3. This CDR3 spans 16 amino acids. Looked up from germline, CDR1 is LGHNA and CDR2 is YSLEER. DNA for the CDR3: TGCGCCAGCAGCCAAGCTGGGACAGGGTACACCGGGGAGCTGTTTTTT. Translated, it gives CASSQAGTGYTGELFF.

The CDR3 loop is CASSPRLHGEQYF. In DNA form, the CDR3 reads TGTGCCAGCAGCCCCCGACTTCACGGGGAGCAGTACTTC. The rearrangement links TRBV9 to TRBJ2-7; no clear D gene. Germline CDR1 and CDR2: SGDLS and YYNGEE. The CDR3 sequence is 13 residues long. V lost 4 bases and J 7 bases, leaving 15 bases between the germline ends.

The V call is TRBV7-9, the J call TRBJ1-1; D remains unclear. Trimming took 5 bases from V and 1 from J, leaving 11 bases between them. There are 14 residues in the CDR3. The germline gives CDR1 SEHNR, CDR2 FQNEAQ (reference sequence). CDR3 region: CASSHPPGNTEAFF. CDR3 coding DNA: TGTGCCAGCAGCCACCCCCCCGGGAACACTGAAGCTTTCTTT.

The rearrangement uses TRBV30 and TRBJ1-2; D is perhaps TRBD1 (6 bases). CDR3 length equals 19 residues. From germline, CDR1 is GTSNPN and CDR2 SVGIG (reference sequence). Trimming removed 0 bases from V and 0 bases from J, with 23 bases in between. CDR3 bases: TGTGCCTGGAGTGTACTGCGGCGGCCCCAGGGGTCGGCTAACTATGGCTACACCTTC. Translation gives CAWSVLRRPQGSANYGYTF.